This T cell receptor beta chain was captured by sequencing in a study of CD8 T cells in Susac syndrome (dated by TCRdb to between 2018 and 2021). Turning to the overall study: Among the Susac syndrome patients who were sequenced, clinically active disease was present in about six and clinical remission was observed in eight or nine. Clonality of the CD8+ T cell repertoire was compared between more than 10 healthy donors, approximately 14 Susac syndrome patients and under 16 multiple sclerosis patients. At blood withdrawal, Susac syndrome patients were either therapy-naive, taking corticosteroids (in some cases with IVIg as well), or taking IVIg alone. Repertoire sequencing was used to test whether CD8+ T cell activation and differentiation in Susac syndrome was antigen driven. The paper's findings and limits, for the study overall: Clonal expansion was observed in Susac syndrome CD8+ repertoires, with the highest expansion in CD8+ TEMRA cells and greater expansion in clinically active than in remitting patients. The TCR sequencing and HLA analysis was acknowledged to have included a relatively small number of individuals. More than 15 Susac-specific public clones were identified in the total CD8+ repertoire, and several Susac-specific public clones were identified in the CD8+ TEMRA repertoire.

V and J lose 4 bases and 0 bases, and a span of 10 bases separates them. From the germline V gene (reference sequence), CDR1 is MNHEY and CDR2 is SMNVEV. The CDR3, cysteine through phenylalanine, is 16 amino acids long. CDR3 DNA is the only sequence kept; it has 48 bases, read in frame from the first base. As concerns this clonotype: Its recognized antigen is unknown. Within one base of it there is no much larger clone, and no base qualities were kept.

RNA was extracted with the RNeasy kit and about 0.5 to 1 ug was reverse transcribed using random hexamers. TCR beta CDR3 regions were amplified with the immunoSEQ multiplex PCR assay covering 54 Vbeta and 13 Jbeta segments. Bias from PCR amplification was corrected by using a synthetic template baseline for primer optimization and for computational correction. As for the original processing: Only productive sequences were kept, with reads annotated to V, D and J genes according to IMGT and analyzed in immunoSEQ Analyzer. To calculate clonality, Shannon entropy was normalized by log2 of the number of productive unique sequences and then subtracted from one. For each patient and control, public and private clones were evaluated within the 100 most prevalent clones. A clone was defined as Susac-specific if it was absent from the healthy and MS cohorts, from approximately 980 published viral clones and from other ImmuneACCESS disease sequences. TCRdb reprocessing: public reads trimmed at Q25 with fastp, clones called with MiXCR, in-frame beta chains kept. A single entry per CDR3 protein holds the most common genes and DNA from its merged rows. TCRdb's processing, not the authors', yielded these V and J calls. For this sample there are more than 150,000 distinct CDR3 sequences; 95% appear just once. The ten largest clones add up to approximately 0.16% of the sample.

High-throughput TCR beta sequencing profiled peripheral blood CD8+ and CD4+ T cells from healthy donors, Susac syndrome patients and multiple sclerosis patients. Susac syndrome patients met recently defined diagnostic criteria for definite or probable disease. Bulk CD8+ and CD4+ T cells were purified magnetically by negative isolation, whereas CD8+ TEMRA cells were enriched by FACS. Blood was drawn into EDTA tubes, processed within 24 hours, and PBMCs were isolated by density gradient centrifugation. PBMCs intended for TCR sequencing were cryopreserved in liquid nitrogen and were subsequently thawed in a 37 degrees C water bath. The sorted or isolated CD4+, CD8+ and CD8+ TEMRA cells had a purity of 90% or higher.

The receptor was isolated from a human donor with Susac syndrome. Sample: CD8+ T cells from PBMCs. The rearranged segments are TRBV27 and TRBJ1-6; the D gene cannot be named for sure. The CDR3 protein: CASSSFSLSYNSPLHF. The DNA is as follows: TGTGCCAGCAGTTCCTTCTCGCTCTCCTATAATTCACCCCTCCACTTT.